This passage covers 19 T cell receptor beta chains from one sample sequenced in a study of blood T cell repertoires in COVID-19. TCRdb keeps only in-frame clones here, not all; method: immunoSEQ multiplex PCR. Of some 230,000 clones detected, about 85% appear once; the ten largest clones hold around 0.98%. Sequencing input: peripheral blood. These receptor sequences come from a man in his forties or fifties with acute or convalescent COVID-19.

The CDR3: CASSLDPGTYEQYF. The DNA of the CDR3 is TGTGCCAGCAGCTTAGATCCAGGGACCTACGAGCAGTACTTC. V is TRBV11-2 and J is TRBJ2-7; possibly TRBD1 for D (5 bases). Trimming left V 0 bases short and J 2 bases short, with 8 bases between. The CDR3 is 14 amino acids. CDR1 is SGHAT and CDR2 is FQNNGV in the germline V gene.

The rearrangement joins TRBV18 to TRBJ1-5; 9 nucleotides align to TRBD1. Germline V gives CDR1 KGHSH, CDR2 LQKENI. The CDR3 is 15 residues long. V was clipped by 1 base and J by 5 bases; unmatched bases: 3. CDR3 sequence: CASSPRDRAYQPQHF. CDR3 sequence (DNA): TGTGCCAGCTCACCACGGGACAGGGCGTATCAGCCCCAGCATTTT.

This clone has only one observation. This chain connects TRBV7-7 to TRBJ2-7; 7 bases align to TRBD2. Germline CDR1 is SSHAT and CDR2 is FNYEAQ (reference sequence). The V gene end was trimmed by 5 bases and the J gene end by 0 bases; junction bases not matched to a gene: 10. The CDR3 extends over 16 amino acids. CDR3 sequence: CASSRTSERFSYEQYF. The DNA for the CDR3 is TGTGCCAGCAGCCGCACTAGCGAGCGATTCTCCTACGAGCAGTACTTC. The entire variable domain, with the rest obtained from reference TRBV7-7 and TRBJ2-7, is as follows: GAGVSQSPRYKVTKRGQDVTLRCDPISSHATLYWYQQALGQGPEFLTYFNYEAQPDKSGLPSDRFSAERPEGSISTLTIQRTEQRDSAMYRCASSRTSERFSYEQYFGPGTRLTVT.

The chain combines TRBV5-1 with TRBJ2-3; 12 bases match TRBD2. The CDR3 extends over 16 amino acids. Germline V gives CDR1 SGHRS, CDR2 YFSETQ. With 7 bases clipped from V and 4 bases from J, the junction kept 10 bases outside the gene matches. CDR3 residues: CASQLRTSGGSDTQYF. The CDR3 bases are TGCGCCAGCCAACTAAGAACTAGCGGGGGGTCAGATACGCAGTATTTT. Filled out from reference TRBV5-1 and TRBJ2-3, the complete variable domain reads KAGVTQTPRYLIKTRGQQVTLSCSPISGHRSVSWYQQTPGQGLQFLFEYFSETQRNKGNFPGRFSGRQFSNSRSEMNVSTLELGDSALYLCASQLRTSGGSDTQYFGPGTRLTVL.

This rearrangement joins TRBV7-2 to TRBJ1-4; tentative D call: TRBD1 (6 bases). Germline V lookup: CDR1 SGHTA, CDR2 FQGNSA. The CDR3 is made up of 15 amino acids. Trimming removed 1 base from V and 8 bases from J, with 14 bases in between. The CDR3 DNA reads TGTGCCAGCAGCTTAGTGGGGGCATCGGGGGAAAAACTGTTTTTT. Translated: CASSLVGASGEKLFF.

J is TRBJ1-4 and V is TRBV5-8, with a tentative D call TRBD1 (5 bases). The CDR3 runs 16 residues. Between the trimmed V and J ends, which lost 0 bases and 0 bases, there was a span of 9 bases. The germline V gene encodes CDR1 SGHTS and CDR2 YDEGEE. The CDR3: CASSLGQKATNEKLFF. The CDR3 region has the DNA TGTGCCAGCAGCTTGGGACAGAAAGCAACTAATGAAAAACTGTTTTTT.

This chain uses TRBV28 with TRBJ1-6; maybe TRBD1 (5 bases). CDR3 length: 14 amino acids. V lost 5 bases and J lost 7, with 12 bases in between. Germline-derived CDR1 and CDR2 are MDHEN and SYDVKM. The CDR3, as DNA: TGTGCCAGCAGTCCCCGCCGGGGGAATTCACCCCTCCACTTT. Its protein product is CASSPRRGNSPLHF.

The chain combines TRBV9 with TRBJ2-1; D unresolved. Trimming took 0 bases from V and 0 from J, leaving 7 bases between them. Germline lookup yields CDR1 SGDLS and CDR2 YYNGEE. The CDR3 length is 15 residues. The CDR3 here is CASSVDSSSYNEQFF. The CDR3, as DNA: TGTGCCAGCAGCGTAGACTCGAGCTCCTACAATGAGCAGTTCTTC.

This chain joins TRBV5-4 and TRBJ2-7; possible D gene TRBD1, 6 bases. CDR3 size: 14 residues. V lost 5 bases and J lost 2, with 14 bases in between. Germline assignment: CDR1 SGHNT and CDR2 YYREEE (reference sequence). CDR3 residues: CASSKEQGAYEQYF. CDR3 nucleotide sequence: TGTGCCAGCAGTAAAGAACAGGGCGCCTACGAGCAGTACTTC.

A single count supports this clone. The chain combines TRBV4-1 with TRBJ2-7; TRBD1 matches 12 bases. J was trimmed by 2 bases and V by 2 bases; bases with no gene match: 7. This CDR3 has 17 amino acids. CDR1 and CDR2 from the germline V gene are MGHRA and YSYEKL. Here the CDR3 reads CASSQLPGQGAPYEQYF. CDR3 bases: TGCGCCAGCAGCCAACTACCGGGACAGGGGGCCCCCTACGAGCAGTACTTC.

The chain uses TRBV9 and TRBJ2-1, with a tentative D call TRBD1 (5 bases). The CDR3 consists of 15 residues. The V end lost 4 bases, the J end lost 5 bases, and 16 bases lay between the germline ends. CDR1 is SGDLS, CDR2 YYNGEE, per germline. The CDR3 sequence: CASSSQRGAHNEQFF. CDR3 nucleotide sequence: TGTGCCAGCAGCTCCCAGCGTGGGGCCCACAATGAGCAGTTCTTC.

The gene calls are TRBV12-5 and TRBJ2-3, with a possible D match to TRBD1 (5 bases). CDR3 length: 15 residues. Between the trimmed V and J ends, which lost 6 bases and 0 bases, there was a span of 13 bases. From germline, CDR1 is LGHNT and CDR2 FRNRAP. CDR3: CASGRDSVSTDTQYF. The CDR3 DNA follows: TGTGCTAGTGGCCGAGACAGTGTTAGCACAGATACGCAGTATTTT. Variable domain in full (rest from reference TRBV12-5 and TRBJ2-3): DARVTQTPRHKVTEMGQEVTMRCQPILGHNTVFWYRQTMMQGLELLAYFRNRAPLDDSGMPKDRFSAEMPDATLATLKIQPSEPRDSAVYFCASGRDSVSTDTQYFGPGTRLTVL.

V usage is TRBV5-1 and J usage is TRBJ1-1; the match to TRBD1 covers 8 bases. CDR1 and CDR2 from the germline V gene are SGHRS and YFSETQ. This CDR3 contains 15 residues. J was trimmed by 6 bases and V by 2 bases; bases with no gene match: 9. In DNA form, the CDR3 reads TGCGCCAGCAGCTTTGGGGCAGGGGGCCAATCTGAAGCTTTCTTT. Protein product: CASSFGAGGQSEAFF.

This clone was detected once. The rearrangement joins TRBV4-1 to TRBJ1-6; D possibly corresponds to TRBD1 (5 bases). Trimming stripped 1 base from V and 5 bases from J, with 12 bases between. Germline CDR1 and CDR2: MGHRA and YSYEKL. The CDR3 consists of 16 residues. The CDR3 nucleotides are TGCGCCAGCAGCCAAGGACAGCCAATTAATAATTCACCCCTCCACTTT. It is translated as CASSQGQPINNSPLHF.

The V call is TRBV10-1, the J call TRBJ2-3; 8 nucleotides match TRBD1. This CDR3 comprises 18 residues. Trimming removed 6 bases from V and 4 bases from J; junction bases left unmatched: 18. CDR1 is WNHNN, CDR2 SYGVQD, per germline (reference sequence). In nucleotides, the CDR3 is TGCGCCAGCAGCCCGACGGGTTTTAGGACAGGGATCCCAGATACGCAGTATTTT. Amino acid sequence: CASSPTGFRTGIPDTQYF.

The chain recombines TRBV11-1 with TRBJ2-3, with 7 bases matching TRBD2. Germline trimming cut 5 bases from V and 2 bases from J; bases unmatched to any gene: 10. The CDR3 extends over 16 amino acids. Germline CDR1 and CDR2: SGHAT and FQDESV (reference sequence). The CDR3 nucleotides read TGTGCCAGCAGCCCGACTAGCTCTCTCCTCACAGATACGCAGTATTTT. Amino acid sequence: CASSPTSSLLTDTQYF. Based on the CDR3 plus reference TRBV11-1 and TRBJ2-3, the full variable domain is EAEVAQSPRYKITEKSQAVAFWCDPISGHATLYWYRQILGQGPELLVQFQDESVVDDSQLPKDRFSAERLKGVDSTLKIQPAELGDSAMYLCASSPTSSLLTDTQYFGPGTRLTVL.

V usage is TRBV24-1 and J usage is TRBJ1-2, with 7 bases lining up with TRBD1. Germline loops: CDR1 KGHDR, CDR2 SFDVKD. The CDR3 sequence is 14 residues long. V lost 2 bases and J lost 2; bases outside the gene matches: 1. The CDR3 DNA follows: TGTGCCACCAGTGATTCGGGACAGAACTATGGCTACACCTTC. Its protein product is CATSDSGQNYGYTF.

V is TRBV6-1 and J is TRBJ1-5; D is possibly TRBD1 (5 bases). Trimming pared 3 bases from V and 2 bases from J, leaving 14 bases between. Germline V gives CDR1 MNHNS, CDR2 SASEGT. The CDR3 consists of 16 residues. The CDR3 DNA is TGTGCCAGCAGTGACCGACAGACTGGGGGCAATCAGCCCCAGCATTTT. Translated: CASSDRQTGGNQPQHF.

The rearrangement links TRBV7-8 to TRBJ1-2, with D possibly being TRBD1 (5 bases). The germline V gene encodes CDR1 SGHVS and CDR2 FQNEAQ. This CDR3 spans 15 amino acids. Trimming left V 0 bases short and J 7 bases short, with 15 bases between. The DNA for the CDR3 is TGTGCCAGCAGCTTAGCCCGGGGGATCCCGAGTGGCTACACCTTC. It yields the protein CASSLARGIPSGYTF.